Listed below are T cell receptor beta chains from one sample, sequenced in a study of blood T cell repertoires in COVID-19. TCRdb keeps only in-frame clones here, not all; method: immunoSEQ multiplex PCR. The sample yields 25,000 to 30,000 clones, around 90% seen once. The specimen was peripheral blood. These TCRs come from a woman aged 55-69 years with active COVID-19. The CDR3 runs from the conserved cysteine through the conserved F or W. The order of the fields is J gene, D gene, V gene, clone size, CDR3 protein, CDR3 DNA. A D gene is named only where the DNA matches it firmly. Size is omitted from some rows. Given values are once, few, many or a class for expanded clones.

j_call: TRBJ2-5; d_call: TRBD1; v_call: TRBV2; clone_size: NA; cdr3_aa: CASSEGQGVETQYF; cdr3_nt: TGTGCCAGCAGTGAAGGTCAGGGGGTGGAGACCCAGTACTTC
j_call: TRBJ2-3; d_call: NA; v_call: TRBV20-1; clone_size: NA; cdr3_aa: CSASKQGGVVGTDTQYF; cdr3_nt: TGCAGTGCTAGTAAGCAGGGTGGGGTCGTGGGCACAGATACGCAGTATTTT
j_call: TRBJ1-2; d_call: NA; v_call: TRBV28; clone_size: NA; cdr3_aa: CASSSPGRVYGYTF; cdr3_nt: TGTGCCAGCAGTTCCCCGGGCAGGGTCTATGGCTACACCTTC
j_call: TRBJ2-7; d_call: NA; v_call: TRBV28; clone_size: once; cdr3_aa: CASSTNREQYF; cdr3_nt: TGTGCCAGCAGTACAAACAGGGAGCAGTACTTC
j_call: TRBJ2-3; d_call: NA; v_call: TRBV21-1; clone_size: once; cdr3_aa: CASNPKLAGSTDTQYF; cdr3_nt: TGTGCCAGCAACCCAAAGTTAGCGGGCTCCACAGATACGCAGTATTTT
j_call: TRBJ2-1; d_call: TRBD2; v_call: TRBV10-1; clone_size: NA; cdr3_aa: CASSGGLAADSYNEQFF; cdr3_nt: TGCGCCAGCAGTGGGGGACTAGCGGCTGACTCCTACAATGAGCAGTTCTTC
j_call: TRBJ2-5; d_call: NA; v_call: TRBV9; clone_size: NA; cdr3_aa: CASSVRLGETQYF; cdr3_nt: TGTGCCAGCAGCGTGAGACTCGGAGAGACCCAGTACTTC
j_call: TRBJ1-2; d_call: NA; v_call: TRBV19; clone_size: NA; cdr3_aa: CASSMFLDRGPGYTF; cdr3_nt: TGTGCCAGTAGTATGTTCTTGGACCGCGGGCCTGGCTACACCTTC
j_call: TRBJ2-7; d_call: NA; v_call: TRBV28; clone_size: NA; cdr3_aa: CASSFYQGTLYEQYF; cdr3_nt: TGTGCCAGCAGTTTTTACCAGGGAACCCTCTACGAGCAGTACTTC
j_call: TRBJ2-1; d_call: TRBD2; v_call: TRBV7-9; clone_size: NA; cdr3_aa: CASKSSGTSASSYNEQFF; cdr3_nt: TGTGCCAGCAAGAGTAGCGGGACTAGCGCCAGCTCCTACAATGAGCAGTTCTTC
j_call: TRBJ2-5; d_call: NA; v_call: TRBV4-1; clone_size: NA; cdr3_aa: CASSQFRAGEETQYF; cdr3_nt: TGCGCCAGCAGCCAATTCCGGGCAGGGGAAGAGACCCAGTACTTC
j_call: TRBJ2-1; d_call: NA; v_call: TRBV12-3/TRBV12-4; clone_size: NA; cdr3_aa: CASSGGSLPQFF; cdr3_nt: TGTGCCAGCAGCGGGGGATCTCTTCCCCAGTTCTTC
j_call: TRBJ2-5; d_call: TRBD2; v_call: TRBV10-1; clone_size: once; cdr3_aa: CASSPGLAEGGETQYF; cdr3_nt: TGCGCCAGCAGTCCGGGACTAGCGGAGGGGGGAGAGACCCAGTACTTC
j_call: TRBJ1-1; d_call: TRBD1; v_call: TRBV19; clone_size: NA; cdr3_aa: CASSIFRGQGRGTEAFF; cdr3_nt: TGTGCCAGTAGTATATTCCGGGGACAGGGGCGCGGCACTGAAGCTTTCTTT
j_call: TRBJ1-2; d_call: TRBD1; v_call: TRBV3-1/TRBV3-2; clone_size: NA; cdr3_aa: CASPNRTGDIYGYTF; cdr3_nt: TGTGCCAGCCCCAACCGGACAGGCGACATCTATGGCTACACCTTC
j_call: TRBJ2-7; d_call: NA; v_call: TRBV3-1/TRBV3-2; clone_size: NA; cdr3_aa: CASSPAGSSSYEQYF; cdr3_nt: TGTGCCAGCAGCCCCGCCGGATCTAGCTCCTACGAGCAGTACTTC
j_call: TRBJ2-7; d_call: TRBD1; v_call: TRBV5-1; clone_size: few; cdr3_aa: CASSLDPTGGYEQYF; cdr3_nt: TGCGCCAGCAGCTTGGATCCGACAGGGGGCTACGAGCAGTACTTC
j_call: TRBJ1-1; d_call: TRBD1; v_call: TRBV5-1; clone_size: NA; cdr3_aa: CASSQIVQGRLNTEAFF; cdr3_nt: TGCGCCAGCAGCCAAATTGTACAGGGGCGATTGAACACTGAAGCTTTCTTT
j_call: TRBJ2-3; d_call: TRBD2; v_call: TRBV30; clone_size: NA; cdr3_aa: CAWSPSTSGFTDTQYF; cdr3_nt: TGTGCCTGGAGTCCCTCGACTAGCGGCTTCACAGATACGCAGTATTTT
j_call: TRBJ2-1; d_call: TRBD2; v_call: TRBV28; clone_size: NA; cdr3_aa: CATQGSAGRRQFF; cdr3_nt: TGTGCCACCCAAGGGTCAGCGGGGCGGCGGCAGTTCTTC
j_call: TRBJ2-2; d_call: NA; v_call: TRBV24-1; clone_size: NA; cdr3_aa: CATSDSGTSNTGELFF; cdr3_nt: TGTGCCACCAGTGATTCAGGGACAAGTAACACCGGGGAGCTGTTTTTT
j_call: TRBJ1-1; d_call: NA; v_call: TRBV9; clone_size: NA; cdr3_aa: CASSTGFYTEAFF; cdr3_nt: TGTGCCAGCAGCACAGGGTTTTACACTGAAGCTTTCTTT
j_call: TRBJ2-1; d_call: TRBD2; v_call: TRBV5-4; clone_size: NA; cdr3_aa: CASSFRLAGVVVNEQFF; cdr3_nt: TGTGCCAGCAGCTTCCGACTAGCGGGAGTGGTGGTCAATGAGCAGTTCTTC
j_call: TRBJ2-3; d_call: NA; v_call: TRBV11-2; clone_size: NA; cdr3_aa: CASSLYQTNTQYF; cdr3_nt: TGTGCCAGCAGCTTATACCAGACAAATACGCAGTATTTT
j_call: TRBJ1-2; d_call: NA; v_call: TRBV28; clone_size: NA; cdr3_aa: CASLSNYGYTF; cdr3_nt: TGTGCCAGTCTATCTAACTATGGCTACACCTTC
j_call: TRBJ2-7; d_call: TRBD2; v_call: TRBV5-1; clone_size: NA; cdr3_aa: CASSFLPGTSEFYEQYF; cdr3_nt: TGCGCCAGCAGCTTCCTTCCCGGGACTAGCGAGTTCTACGAGCAGTACTTC
j_call: TRBJ1-2; d_call: TRBD1; v_call: TRBV10-2; clone_size: few; cdr3_aa: CASSPDRDLNYGYTF; cdr3_nt: TGCGCCAGCAGCCCGGACAGGGACCTTAACTATGGCTACACCTTC
j_call: TRBJ1-4; d_call: TRBD1; v_call: TRBV19; clone_size: NA; cdr3_aa: CASRPTGGREKLFF; cdr3_nt: TGTGCCAGTAGACCGACAGGGGGCCGTGAAAAACTGTTTTTT
j_call: TRBJ2-7; d_call: NA; v_call: TRBV28; clone_size: NA; cdr3_aa: CASTTGTSYEQYF; cdr3_nt: TGTGCCAGCACAACCGGGACTTCCTACGAGCAGTACTTC
j_call: TRBJ2-3; d_call: NA; v_call: TRBV7-9; clone_size: NA; cdr3_aa: CASSPDWNGDTQYF; cdr3_nt: TGTGCCAGCAGCCCCGACTGGAACGGGGATACGCAGTATTTT
j_call: TRBJ2-1; d_call: TRBD1; v_call: TRBV4-3; clone_size: NA; cdr3_aa: CASSQDGTQGAYNEQFF; cdr3_nt: TGCGCCAGCAGCCAAGATGGGACGCAGGGGGCCTACAATGAGCAGTTCTTC
j_call: TRBJ2-2; d_call: TRBD2; v_call: TRBV7-9; clone_size: NA; cdr3_aa: CASIVGRVPGELFF; cdr3_nt: TGTGCCAGCATCGTCGGGAGGGTGCCCGGGGAGCTGTTTTTT